This T cell receptor (beta chain) originates from a study of breast tumors, draining lymph nodes, adjacent tissues. General observations from the study: Data fit most tumor T cells coming from lymph node, expanding in tumor. Tumor repertoires ranked between lymph nodes and nontumor tissue in diversity, with V and J gene preferences. Luminal-like breast cancer showed significantly higher tumor–nontumor repertoire similarity than basal-like. Data only fit, rather than demonstrated, lymph node origin of most tumor T cells.

Each CDR3 protein is one row after TCRdb ran MiXCR on the multiplex PCR reads. The data hold some 140,000 distinct CDR3 sequences, with around 20% observed a single time. Germline V CDR1 and CDR2: LNHDA, SQIVND (reference sequence). There are 14 residues in the CDR3. A remark on this clonotype: The target antigen is unknown. Being one base from a much bigger clone, this may be a read error.

The lymph nodes were axillary draining lymph nodes from breast cancer patients. The chain employs TRBV19 and TRBJ1-2; perhaps TRBD1 as D (5 bases). The sample consisted of axillary lymph node tissue. The receptor was derived from a female donor with breast cancer. Some clones in this sample may be carry-over from other donors' samples. In DNA, the CDR3 is TGTGCCAATAGTCCGGGGGTCCGGTGGTATGGCTACACCTTC. Its translation: CANSPGVRWYGYTF.